The clone carrying this T cell receptor (beta chain) showed up many times. This entry comes from a study of T cell repertoires in cytomegalovirus infection. TCRdb passed the reads through MiXCR, listing each CDR3 protein once. The sample has around 740,000 distinct CDR3 sequences, less than 40% seen once. V lost 4 bases, J lost 0 bases, and 9 bases lay in between. The CDR3 contains 14 residues. CDR1 and CDR2 from the germline V gene are LNHDA and SQIVND (reference sequence). What was sequenced was PBMCs. The receptor comes from a human donor in good health (CMV status not recorded). Some clones in this sample may be carry-over from other donors' samples. This chain joins TRBV19 and TRBJ1-1; D call uncertain. Here the CDR3 reads CASSRSLMNTEAFF. The CDR3 DNA reads as TGTGCCAGTAGTAGGTCCCTCATGAACACTGAAGCTTTCTTT.